These 3 T cell receptor beta chains originate from one sample sequenced in a study of monozygotic twins with inflammatory bowel disease. One entry per CDR3 protein, without DNA, is what TCRdb gives after re-calling the 5' RACE reads. The sample has 200,000 to 250,000 distinct CDR3 sequences; the top ten hold 7.5% to 9.5%. Sequencing was carried out using blood. The receptors stem from a human donor with ulcerative colitis or Crohn's disease, or a healthy co-twin of an affected twin (not recorded which).

V gene TRBV28 combines with J gene TRBJ2-2; TCRdb names TRBD2, which stays unverified in the absence of DNA. Germline V gene lookup returns CDR1 MDHEN and CDR2 SYDVKM. This CDR3 is 15 amino acids long. The CDR3 loop reads CASSLYGGGAGELFF.

The chain employs TRBV5-1 and TRBJ1-1; TCRdb's assignment of TRBD1 cannot be checked, as there is no DNA. The CDR3 extends over 14 amino acids. CDR1 and CDR2 from the germline V gene are SGHRS and YFSETQ. CDR3 in amino acids: CASNGQGSNTEAFF.

This rearrangement joins TRBV7-2 to TRBJ2-3; there is no DNA to check the TCRdb D call of TRBD1. The CDR3 runs 14 residues. The germline CDR1 and CDR2 sequences are SGHTA and FQGNSA. The CDR3 loop reads CASSLKGGKDTQYF.